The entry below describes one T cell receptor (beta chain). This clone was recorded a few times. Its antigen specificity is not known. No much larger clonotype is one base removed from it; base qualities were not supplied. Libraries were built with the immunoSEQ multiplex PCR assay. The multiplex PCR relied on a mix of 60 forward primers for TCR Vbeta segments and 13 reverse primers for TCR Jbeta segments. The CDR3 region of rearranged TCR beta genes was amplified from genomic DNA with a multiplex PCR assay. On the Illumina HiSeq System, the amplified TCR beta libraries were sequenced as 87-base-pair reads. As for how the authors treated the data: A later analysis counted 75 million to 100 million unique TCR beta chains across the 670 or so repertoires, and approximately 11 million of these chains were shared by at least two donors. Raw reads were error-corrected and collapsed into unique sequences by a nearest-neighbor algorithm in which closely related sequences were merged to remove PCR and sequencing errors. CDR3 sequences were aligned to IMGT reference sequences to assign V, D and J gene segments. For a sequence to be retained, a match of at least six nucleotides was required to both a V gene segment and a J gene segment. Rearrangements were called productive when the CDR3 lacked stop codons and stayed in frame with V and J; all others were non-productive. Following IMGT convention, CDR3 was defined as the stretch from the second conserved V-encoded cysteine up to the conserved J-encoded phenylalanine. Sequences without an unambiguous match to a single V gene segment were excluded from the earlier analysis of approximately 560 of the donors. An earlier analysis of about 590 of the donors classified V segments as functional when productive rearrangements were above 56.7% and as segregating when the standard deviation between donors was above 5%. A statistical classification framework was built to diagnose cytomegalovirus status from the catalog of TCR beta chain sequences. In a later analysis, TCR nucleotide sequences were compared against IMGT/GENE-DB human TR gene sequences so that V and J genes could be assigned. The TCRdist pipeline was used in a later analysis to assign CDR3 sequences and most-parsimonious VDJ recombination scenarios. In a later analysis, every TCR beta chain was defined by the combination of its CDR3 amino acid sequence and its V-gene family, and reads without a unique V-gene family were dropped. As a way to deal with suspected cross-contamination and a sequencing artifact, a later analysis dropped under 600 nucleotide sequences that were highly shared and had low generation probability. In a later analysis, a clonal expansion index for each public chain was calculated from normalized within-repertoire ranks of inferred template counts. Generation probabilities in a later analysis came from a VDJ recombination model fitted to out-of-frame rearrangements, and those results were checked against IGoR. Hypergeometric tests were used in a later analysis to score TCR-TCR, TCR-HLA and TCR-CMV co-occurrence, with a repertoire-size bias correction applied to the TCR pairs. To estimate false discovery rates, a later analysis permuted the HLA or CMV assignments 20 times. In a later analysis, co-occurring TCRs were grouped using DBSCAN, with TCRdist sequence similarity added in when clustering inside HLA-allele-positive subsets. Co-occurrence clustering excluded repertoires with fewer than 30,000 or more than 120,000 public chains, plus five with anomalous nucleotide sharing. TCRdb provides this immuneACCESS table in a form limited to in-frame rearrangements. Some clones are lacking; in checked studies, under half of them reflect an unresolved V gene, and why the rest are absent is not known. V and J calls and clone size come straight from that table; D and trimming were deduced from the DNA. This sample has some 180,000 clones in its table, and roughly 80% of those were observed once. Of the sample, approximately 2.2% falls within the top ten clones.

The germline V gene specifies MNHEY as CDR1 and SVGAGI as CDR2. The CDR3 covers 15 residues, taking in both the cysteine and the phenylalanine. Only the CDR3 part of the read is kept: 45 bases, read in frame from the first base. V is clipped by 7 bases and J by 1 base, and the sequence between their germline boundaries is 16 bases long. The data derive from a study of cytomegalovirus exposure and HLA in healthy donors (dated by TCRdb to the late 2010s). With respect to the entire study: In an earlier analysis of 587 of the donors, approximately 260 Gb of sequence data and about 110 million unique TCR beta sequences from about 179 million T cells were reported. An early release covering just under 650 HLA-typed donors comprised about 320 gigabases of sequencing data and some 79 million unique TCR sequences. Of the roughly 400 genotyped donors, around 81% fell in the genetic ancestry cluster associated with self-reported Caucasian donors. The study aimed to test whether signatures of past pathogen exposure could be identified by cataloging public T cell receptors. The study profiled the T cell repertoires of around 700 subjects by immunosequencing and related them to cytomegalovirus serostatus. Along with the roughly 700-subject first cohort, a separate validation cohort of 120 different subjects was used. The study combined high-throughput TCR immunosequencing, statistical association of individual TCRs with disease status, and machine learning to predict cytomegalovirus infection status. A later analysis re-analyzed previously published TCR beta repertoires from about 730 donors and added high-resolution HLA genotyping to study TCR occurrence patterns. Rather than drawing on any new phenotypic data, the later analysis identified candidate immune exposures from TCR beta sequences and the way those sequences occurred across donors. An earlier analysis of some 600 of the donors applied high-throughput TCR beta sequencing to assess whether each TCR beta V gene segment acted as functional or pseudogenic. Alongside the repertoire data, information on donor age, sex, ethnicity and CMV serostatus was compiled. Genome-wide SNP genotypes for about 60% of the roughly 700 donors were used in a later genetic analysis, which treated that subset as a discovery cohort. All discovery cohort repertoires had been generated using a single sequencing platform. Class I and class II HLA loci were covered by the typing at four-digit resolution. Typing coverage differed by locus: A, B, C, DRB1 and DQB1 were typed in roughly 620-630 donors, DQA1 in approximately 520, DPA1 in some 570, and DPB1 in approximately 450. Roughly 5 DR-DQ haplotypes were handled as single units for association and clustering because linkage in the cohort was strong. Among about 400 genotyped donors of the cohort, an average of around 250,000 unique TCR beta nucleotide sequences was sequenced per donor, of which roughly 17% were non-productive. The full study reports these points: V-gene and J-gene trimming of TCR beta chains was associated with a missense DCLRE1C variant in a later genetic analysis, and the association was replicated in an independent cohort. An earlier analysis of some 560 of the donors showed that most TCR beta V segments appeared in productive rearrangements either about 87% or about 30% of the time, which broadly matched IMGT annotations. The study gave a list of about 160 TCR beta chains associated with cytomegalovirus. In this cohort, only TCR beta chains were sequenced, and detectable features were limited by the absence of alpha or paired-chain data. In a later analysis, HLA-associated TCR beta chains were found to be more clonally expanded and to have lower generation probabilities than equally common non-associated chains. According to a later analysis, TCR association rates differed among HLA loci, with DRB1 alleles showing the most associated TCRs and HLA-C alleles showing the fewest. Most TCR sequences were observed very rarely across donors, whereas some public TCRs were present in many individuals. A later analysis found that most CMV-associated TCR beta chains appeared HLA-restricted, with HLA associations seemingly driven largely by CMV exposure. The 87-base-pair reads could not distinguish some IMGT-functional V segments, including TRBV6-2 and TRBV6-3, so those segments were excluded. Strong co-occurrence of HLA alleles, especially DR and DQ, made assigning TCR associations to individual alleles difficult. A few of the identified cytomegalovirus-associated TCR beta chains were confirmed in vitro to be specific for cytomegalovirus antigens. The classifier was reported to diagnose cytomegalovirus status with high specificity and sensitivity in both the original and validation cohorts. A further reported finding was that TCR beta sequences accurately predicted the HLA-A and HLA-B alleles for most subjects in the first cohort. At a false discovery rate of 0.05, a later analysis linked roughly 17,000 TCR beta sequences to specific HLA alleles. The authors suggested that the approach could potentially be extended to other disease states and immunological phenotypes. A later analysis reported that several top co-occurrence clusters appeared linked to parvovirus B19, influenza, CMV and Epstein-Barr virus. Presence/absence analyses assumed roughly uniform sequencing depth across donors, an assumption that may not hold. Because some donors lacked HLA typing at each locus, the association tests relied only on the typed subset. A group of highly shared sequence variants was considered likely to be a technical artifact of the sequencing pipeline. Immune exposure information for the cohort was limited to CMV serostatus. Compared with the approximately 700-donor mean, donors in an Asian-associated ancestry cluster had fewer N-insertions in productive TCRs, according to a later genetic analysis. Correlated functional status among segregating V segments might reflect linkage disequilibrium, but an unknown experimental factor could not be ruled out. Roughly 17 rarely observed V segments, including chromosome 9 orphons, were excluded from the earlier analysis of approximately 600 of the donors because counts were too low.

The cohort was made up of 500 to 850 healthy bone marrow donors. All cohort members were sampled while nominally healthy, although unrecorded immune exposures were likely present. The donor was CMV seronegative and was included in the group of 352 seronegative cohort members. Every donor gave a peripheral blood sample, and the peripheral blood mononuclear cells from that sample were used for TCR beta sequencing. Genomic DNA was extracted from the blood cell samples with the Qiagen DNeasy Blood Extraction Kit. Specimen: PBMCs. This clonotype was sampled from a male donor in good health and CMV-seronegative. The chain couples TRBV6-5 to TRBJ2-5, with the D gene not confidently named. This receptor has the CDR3 CASNRMSHSQETQYF. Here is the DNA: TGTGCCAGCAATCGAATGAGCCACTCCCAAGAGACCCAGTACTTC.